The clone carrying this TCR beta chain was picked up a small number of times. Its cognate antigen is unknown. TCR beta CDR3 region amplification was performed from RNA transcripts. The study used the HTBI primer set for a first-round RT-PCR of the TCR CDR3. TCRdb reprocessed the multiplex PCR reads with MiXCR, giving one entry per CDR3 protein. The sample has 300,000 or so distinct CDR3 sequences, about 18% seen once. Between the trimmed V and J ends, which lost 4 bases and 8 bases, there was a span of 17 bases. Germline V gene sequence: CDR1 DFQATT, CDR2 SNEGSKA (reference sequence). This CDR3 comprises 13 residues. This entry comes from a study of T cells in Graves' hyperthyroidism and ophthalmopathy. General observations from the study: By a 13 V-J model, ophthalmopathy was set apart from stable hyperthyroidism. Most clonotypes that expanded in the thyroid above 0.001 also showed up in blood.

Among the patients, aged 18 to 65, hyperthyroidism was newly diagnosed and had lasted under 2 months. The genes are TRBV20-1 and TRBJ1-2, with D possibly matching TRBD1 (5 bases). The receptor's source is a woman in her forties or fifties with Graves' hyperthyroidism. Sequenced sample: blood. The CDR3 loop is CSATTTGPGGYTF. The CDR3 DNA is TGCAGTGCTACCACCACGGGACCCGGAGGCTACACCTTC.